This record looks at one T cell receptor (beta chain) sequence and its context. Antigen: not known. One entry per CDR3 protein results from TCRdb running MiXCR on the RACE reads. This sample has roughly 160,000 distinct CDR3 sequences, with 13% to 15% found just once. The V and J ends lost 4 bases and 10 bases respectively, with 19 bases between them. CDR1 is LGHDT, CDR2 YNNKEL, per germline (reference sequence). The CDR3 is 14 residues long. Time point defined: patch test 1, 2 weeks after DPC sensitization. The treatment: therapeutic diphenylcyclopropenone sensitization with weekly scalp DPC. This entry is derived from a study of human T cells and chemical hapten exposure. The study's findings and limits: Donors, who had alopecia, may show an immune response that differs from healthy people's.

The J gene is TRBJ1-1, the V gene TRBV3-1; D call uncertain. The sample consisted of whole blood, taken in connection with sensitization to the hapten diphenylcyclopropenone (DPC). The receptor was isolated from a woman younger than 45 with alopecia areata. Some clones in this sample may be carry-over from other donors' samples. The CDR3 sequence: CASSPSGGHAGAFF. CDR3 bases: TGTGCCAGCAGCCCATCAGGTGGTCATGCAGGAGCTTTCTTT.